Reported below is one TCR beta chain. TCRdb's copy holds only in-frame clones and misses some; the assay was immunoSEQ multiplex PCR. This table holds about 63,000 clones, about 87% found once. The source of the sample is a study of PD-1 blockade in mismatch repair-deficient tumors. Study overall: All were previously treated, progressing patients with around eleven mismatch repair-deficient cancer types.

The TCR-sequenced patients were a few responders to pembrolizumab. The receptor was isolated from an adult with mismatch repair-deficient cancer. The sequences come from peripheral blood, collected 52 weeks after starting pembrolizumab.

The CDR3 region has the DNA TGTGCCAGCAGCCGAGTACGGAACTACAATGAGCAGTTCTTC. As protein: CASSRVRNYNEQFF. The J gene is TRBJ2-1, the V gene TRBV7-9; D unresolved. Germline lookup yields CDR1 SEHNR and CDR2 FQNEAQ (reference sequence). V lost 5 bases and J 3 bases, leaving 11 bases between the germline ends. CDR3 length: 14 amino acids.